The rows below give T cell receptor beta chains drawn from one sample of a study of radiotherapy plus CTLA-4 blockade in lung cancer. TCRdb's table, derived via immunoSEQ multiplex PCR, lists solely in-frame clones and lacks some. This table has over 70,000 clones, about 90% appearing once. Sequenced here: peripheral blood, sampled from a patient treated with radiotherapy plus ipilimumab. The receptors originated from a human donor with non-small cell lung cancer who had a partial response to radiotherapy plus ipilimumab. The CDR3 runs from the conserved cysteine through the conserved F or W. The D gene is left open where the match is weak.

j_call d_call v_call cdr3_aa cdr3_nt
TRBJ1-2 TRBD1 TRBV5-4 CASSLRQGRLKYGYTF TGTGCCAGCAGCCTGAGACAGGGGCGCCTTAAATATGGCTACACCTTC
TRBJ1-2 . TRBV30 CAWSVISGYGYTF TGTGCCTGGAGTGTAATCTCAGGTTATGGCTACACCTTC
TRBJ2-5 TRBD2 TRBV15 CATSRVSSGIETQYF TGTGCCACCAGCAGAGTGTCTAGCGGGATAGAGACCCAGTACTTC
TRBJ2-7 . TRBV14 CASSQDWASSYEQYF TGTGCCAGCAGCCAAGATTGGGCAAGCTCCTACGAGCAGTACTTC
TRBJ1-1 TRBD1 TRBV4-1 CASSRTGSTEAFF TGCGCCAGCAGCCGGACAGGGTCCACTGAAGCTTTCTTT
TRBJ2-5 . TRBV19 CASSMSGGSETQYF TGTGCCAGTAGTATGTCAGGAGGTAGCGAGACCCAGTACTTC
TRBJ2-1 TRBD2 TRBV28 CASSPLADLYNEQFF TGTGCCAGCAGTCCTCTAGCGGATCTTTACAATGAGCAGTTCTTC
TRBJ2-3 . TRBV5-1 CASSLREPTDTQYF TGCGCCAGCAGCTTACGGGAGCCCACAGATACGCAGTATTTT
TRBJ1-1 . TRBV14 CASSPERRALNTEAFF TGTGCCAGCAGCCCTGAGAGGAGGGCCCTGAACACTGAAGCTTTCTTT
TRBJ2-2 TRBD1 TRBV4-3 CASSQMVSDRVYTGELFF TGCGCCAGCAGCCAGATGGTTTCGGACAGGGTTTATACCGGGGAGCTGTTTTTT